Sequencing of this TCR beta chain was carried out in a study of breast tumors, draining lymph nodes, adjacent tissues. General observations from the study: Tumor and nontumor repertoires were significantly more similar in luminal-like than in basal-like breast cancer. The data were judged consistent with most tumor T cells coming from lymph node and expanding in tumor. Tumor T cell lymph node origin was a supported hypothesis, not proven. Compared with lymph nodes, tumors were less diverse; compared with nontumor tissue, more.

Germline CDR1 SGHRS, CDR2 YFSETQ. The CDR3 is made up of 13 amino acids. The V and J ends lost 4 bases and 3 bases respectively, with 8 bases between them. TCRdb analysed the multiplex PCR reads with MiXCR anew, one entry per CDR3 protein. Of about 230,000 distinct CDR3 sequences in the sample, approximately 31% were seen once. This clonotype was counted ten times or more. The target antigen is unknown. Samples came from axillary lymph nodes draining the breast cancer. Sequencing used axillary lymph node tissue. This receptor was taken from a female donor with breast cancer. Some clones in this sample may be carry-over from other donors' samples. The rearrangement joins TRBV5-1 to TRBJ1-3; no reliable D call. The CDR3 sequence: CASSLGGGNTIYF. In DNA, the CDR3 is TGCGCCAGCAGCCTGGGTGGTGGAAACACCATATATTTT.